This T cell receptor (beta chain) was profiled in a study of regulatory T cells in long-lasting Graves disease (dated by TCRdb to about 2021). The study in broad terms: Newly diagnosed Graves' disease patients had taken antithyroid drugs for less than 3 months. The study took place in China and was registered as a clinical trial. TCR sequencing covered some 13 persistent and some 20 newly diagnosed Graves' disease patients, about 35 samples in total. This study used TCR sequencing and RNA sequencing of peripheral blood to compare persistent Graves' disease patients against newly diagnosed Graves' disease patients. Overall results and qualifications from the work: TRBV28, TRBJ1-2 and TRBJ2-5 were preferentially used in persistent disease, while TRBV20-1 and TRBJ2-1 were favored in newly diagnosed disease. Sequencing and analysis were restricted to the TCR beta chain. Compared with newly diagnosed patients, persistent Graves' disease patients had lower TCR Shannon entropy and fewer highly expanded clones, which suggests clonal expansion. Peripheral blood alone was examined, since thyroid tissue, which constituted the primary lesion, could not be accessed. A larger number of public clonotypes was shared among persistent patients (around 2,700) than among newly diagnosed patients (about 990). The authors noted that the small sample size was a limitation that may lower accuracy.

Taken with the paper, the label for time point translates to: newly diagnosed GD, antithyroid drugs for less than 3 months. For both TCR sequencing and RNA sequencing, RNA was extracted from PBMCs in TRIzol. The diagnosis of Graves' disease followed American Thyroid Association guidelines. Patients were recruited from an endocrinology department in Xi'an, China. Each patient gave approximately 10 milliliters of peripheral blood, collected in an EDTA anticoagulant tube. PBMCs were isolated by Ficoll Paque Plus density gradient separation without further T cell sorting. RNA quality was checked with an Agilent 2100 Bioanalyzer and agarose gel, and concentration with a NanoDrop 2000. Library preparation employed multiplex PCR. This sample was sequenced with an Illumina HiSeq 4000. CDR3 regions were amplified by Arm-PCR with iRepertoire HTBI primers to construct TCR beta libraries. PCR products were gel purified before sequencing. The original methods were these. Across samples, 62 TRBV and 13 to 15 TRBJ segments were identified and used for gene usage analysis of CDR3 amino acid clonotypes. COPE and FqMerger were used to merge the filtered high-quality paired reads into contigs. BLAST was used to align contigs to IMGT TRBV, TRBD and TRBJ reference genes, with CDR3 defined following IMGT. Any clonotype with a frequency above 0.1% was counted as a highly expanded clone. Shannon entropy was used to measure repertoire diversity, and the Gini coefficient was used to measure V-J evenness. A clonotype was considered public if more than one individual shared it. The raw public data were reprocessed by TCRdb itself: fastp quality trimming at Q25, MiXCR clonotype calling, in-frame beta chains only. Each entry merges the rows of one CDR3 protein and shows their most common DNA and genes. The V and J calls here are based on TCRdb, not the publication. The sample includes about 540,000 distinct CDR3 sequences, with roughly 13% observed a single time. Jointly, the top ten make up about 10% of the sample.

This clonotype was seen a handful of times. The specificity of this receptor is unknown. Within one base of it there is no much larger clone, and no base qualities were kept. The germline V gene supplies CDR1 KGHDR and CDR2 SFDVKD. V is cut back by 3 bases and J by 2 bases, with 6 bases in the junction unmatched. The CDR3 numbers 16 residues from cysteine through phenylalanine. Left in the record is the CDR3 DNA by itself, 48 bases read in frame from the first base. The sample also formed part of further work on T cells in Graves' hyperthyroidism and ophthalmopathy. As the second study states: Stable Graves' hyperthyroidism was defined as the absence of progression to ophthalmopathy over 18 months of follow-up. Hyperthyroidism patients were aged 18 to 65 years and newly diagnosed, with disease duration of less than 2 months. Patients with uncontrolled infections, other autoimmune diseases, pregnancy or lactation were excluded. Clinical symptoms, serum thyroxine and TRAb, thyroid ultrasound, and orbital computed tomography formed the basis for the diagnoses. A first-round RT-PCR of the TCR CDR3 used the HTBI primer set with the Qiagen OneStep RT-PCR kit. Blood samples also contained most of the expanded thyroid clonotypes (frequency above 0.001), which suggests that blood repertoires may reflect thyroid immune responses. In cross-validation, a model built on a 13 V-J signature told ophthalmopathy apart from stable hyperthyroidism with approximately 90% sensitivity and roughly 82% specificity, and in testing the same model reached 80%/75%. During validation, the model predicted progression to ophthalmopathy a median of around 6 months ahead of onset, with roughly 65% sensitivity and 72.22% specificity. TCR V-J signatures able to tell the groups apart were searched for in a discovery cohort of 95 to 100 patients, of whom fewer than 45 had Graves' ophthalmopathy and about 60 had stable Graves' hyperthyroidism. Prospective prediction of ophthalmopathy was tested in an independent validation cohort of some 20 hyperthyroidism patients and some 17 patients who later progressed to ophthalmopathy. The roughly 100 discovery patients were divided at random into training and test sets in a 7:3 ratio. The study also compared thyroid tissue and blood T-cell repertoires from five or six Graves' hyperthyroidism patients. Once sampling was done, hyperthyroidism patients were given methimazole at a starting dose of 30 mg daily, whereas ophthalmopathy patients were given high-dose intravenous methylprednisolone. A second multiplex PCR round built the libraries, followed by size selection and purification. Paired-end sequencing of the libraries was performed with 100 bp reads on an Illumina HiSeq2000. SOAPnuke was used to process the raw data, removing reads that contained adapters or uncalled bases, had a mean Phred below 15, or lacked an exact match to the constant primer or identifier. COPE v1.2.5 was used to merge high-quality paired reads, and clonotypes were defined as unique nucleotide sequences. MiTCR v1.1 was used to align clonotypes to the IMGT TRBV, TRBD and TRBJ reference segments. The analysis was restricted to V-J combinations with a frequency above 0.0001, which together covered about 99% of the repertoires. A TCS score was defined as the ratio between F50 (clonal expansion) and ExV (chaos), using BLOSUM62-based TCRdist between CDR3 peptides within each V-J. Welch's t-statistics and random forest reduced 450 to 600 V-J features to 13, which were used in a naive Bayes classifier (R e1071). No statistical method was used to set the sample size in advance, and investigators knew the group allocation. TCR Vbeta CDR3 sequencing of 130 to 150 peripheral blood samples (43 ophthalmopathy, 75 hyperthyroidism and roughly 17 progressor patients) is reported in the paper.

This specimen was peripheral blood mononuclear cells (PBMCs), taken at new diagnosis, from a patient treated with antithyroid drugs. The rearranged chain carries TRBV24-1 and TRBJ2-3, with TRBD2 matching 8 junction bases. This TCR was sampled from a man aged 30 to 39 with Graves disease. Donor details come from another sample of the same person, matched by shared clones. DNA sequence: TGTGCCACCAGTGATCGGGGACTAGAATCCACAGATACGCAGTATTTT. It translates to CATSDRGLESTDTQYF.